Listed below are T cell receptor beta chains from one sample, sequenced in a study of identical twins. TCRdb processed the 5' RACE reads anew with MiXCR; each CDR3 protein has one entry. The repertoire holds just under 650,000 distinct CDR3 sequences, just over 7% seen once, with less than 2% in the top ten. This sample also belongs to another study, concerning yellow fever vaccine responses in identical twins.

Material: PBMCs. Receptors were obtained from a woman under 30 in good health. Each CDR3 is given with its conserved first and last residue. Each record gives: clone size, V gene, D gene, J gene, CDR3 protein, CDR3 DNA. D genes are given only for firm matches. Expanded clones are given a class, and other clones once, few, many or no size at all.

many,TRBV5-1,TRBD2,TRBJ2-1,CASSLTGGIHEQFF,TGCGCCAGCAGCTTGACGGGAGGAATCCATGAGCAGTTCTTC
many,TRBV7-9,TRBD1,TRBJ2-2,CASSLQGVKNTGELFF,TGTGCCAGCAGCTTACAGGGGGTGAAGAACACCGGGGAGCTGTTTTTT
few,TRBV5-1,NA,TRBJ1-1,CASTKTGHLNTEAFF,TGCGCCAGCACTAAAACAGGACACCTGAACACTGAAGCTTTCTTT
many,TRBV20-1,TRBD2,TRBJ2-3,CSAGPLLADTDTQYF,TGCAGTGCTGGCCCTCTTCTAGCGGACACAGATACGCAGTATTTT
NA,TRBV11-2,TRBD2,TRBJ2-1,CASSLGGLAFDEQFF,TGTGCCAGCAGCTTAGGGGGACTAGCGTTCGATGAGCAGTTCTTC
few,TRBV10-3,NA,TRBJ2-3,CATLGDTQYF,TGTGCCACCTTGGGGGATACGCAGTATTTT
NA,TRBV5-1,NA,TRBJ2-3,CASSLAVQTTDTQYF,TGCGCCAGCAGCTTGGCCGTGCAGACCACAGATACGCAGTATTTT
many,TRBV29-1,NA,TRBJ2-1,CSSRTAAYNEQFF,TGCAGCTCCCGGACGGCGGCCTACAATGAGCAGTTCTTC
NA,TRBV5-1,TRBD1,TRBJ2-7,CASSLAGQGVSSSYEQYF,TGCGCCAGCAGCTTGGCCGGGCAGGGGGTGTCGAGCTCCTACGAGCAGTACTTC
few,TRBV4-1,NA,TRBJ2-4,CASSQDRGGAGAKNIQYF,TGCGCCAGCAGCCAAGATCGTGGGGGGGCAGGGGCCAAAAACATTCAGTACTTC
few,TRBV10-1,TRBD2,TRBJ2-7,CASSESIAGDDEQYF,TGCGCCAGCAGTGAGTCGATAGCGGGAGACGACGAGCAGTACTTC
many,TRBV29-1,TRBD2,TRBJ2-1,CSVVLAGDEQFF,TGCAGCGTTGTGCTAGCGGGAGATGAGCAGTTCTTC
many,TRBV5-1,TRBD1,TRBJ2-7,CASSTDPGTGYEQYF,TGCGCCAGCAGCACGGACCCCGGGACAGGGTACGAGCAGTACTTC
many,TRBV24-1,TRBD1,TRBJ1-1,CASSRQGGTEAFF,TGTGCCAGCTCCCGACAGGGGGGGACTGAAGCTTTCTTT
many,TRBV29-1,TRBD1,TRBJ2-4,CSVLVTGEKKNIQYF,TGCAGCGTCCTCGTGACAGGGGAAAAGAAAAACATTCAGTACTTC
few,TRBV5-1,NA,TRBJ2-3,CASSVPGHRRTDTQYF,TGCGCCAGCAGCGTACCGGGACATCGGAGAACAGATACGCAGTATTTT
NA,TRBV12-3/TRBV12-4,NA,TRBJ2-3,CASSPSSGSAQYF,TGTGCCAGCAGCCCCTCCTCAGGGTCCGCGCAGTATTTT
few,TRBV7-8,TRBD1,TRBJ2-4,CASSGRDRGSKNIQYF,TGTGCCAGCAGCGGCCGGGACAGGGGATCCAAAAACATTCAGTACTTC
many,TRBV2,NA,TRBJ2-5,CASSVFGEETQYF,TGTGCCAGCAGTGTTTTTGGGGAAGAGACCCAGTACTTC
NA,TRBV18,NA,TRBJ2-4,CASLNLAKNIQYF,TGTGCCAGCTTGAACCTAGCCAAAAACATTCAGTACTTC
NA,TRBV20-1,TRBD2,TRBJ2-1,CCARAQGLAEYNEQFF,TGCTGTGCTAGAGCCCAGGGACTAGCGGAATACAATGAGCAGTTCTTC
NA,TRBV29-1,NA,TRBJ2-5,CSVQDRLAETQYF,TGCAGCGTCCAAGACAGGTTAGCGGAGACCCAGTACTTC
many,TRBV9,TRBD1,TRBJ2-5,CASSVGQGEETQYF,TGTGCCAGCAGCGTAGGACAGGGTGAAGAGACCCAGTACTTC
few,TRBV12-3/TRBV12-4,NA,TRBJ2-7,CASSPELADHEQYF,TGTGCCAGCAGCCCCGAACTAGCAGATCACGAGCAGTACTTC
NA,TRBV7-8,NA,TRBJ1-4,CASSFGPAEKLFF,TGTGCCAGCAGCTTTGGGCCGGCTGAAAAACTGTTTTTT
few,TRBV5-1,NA,TRBJ2-1,CASSGRDSYFSSYNEQFF,TGCGCCAGCAGCGGCCGGGACTCTTACTTCAGCTCCTACAATGAGCAGTTCTTC
many,TRBV10-3,TRBD1,TRBJ2-1,CAINGQDHNEQFF,TGTGCCATCAACGGACAGGATCACAATGAGCAGTTCTTC
many,TRBV11-2,TRBD2,TRBJ2-1,CASSLGFTGGGYYEQFF,TGTGCCAGCAGCTTAGGTTTTACGGGAGGTGGTTATTATGAGCAGTTCTTC
few,TRBV2,NA,TRBJ1-6,CASSEAGGAGSPLHF,TGTGCCAGCAGTGAAGCAGGAGGGGCCGGGTCACCCCTCCACTTT
few,TRBV14,NA,TRBJ1-2,CASSPQGRVYTF,TGTGCCAGCAGTCCTCAGGGGCGGGTCTACACCTTC
NA,TRBV11-2,NA,TRBJ2-4,CASSLGVAGIQYF,TGTGCCAGCAGCTTAGGTGTGGCGGGCATTCAGTACTTC
NA,TRBV12-3/TRBV12-4,TRBD1,TRBJ1-1,CASTRGGGGLDTEAFF,TGTGCCAGCACCCGGGGAGGGGGCGGTCTGGACACTGAAGCTTTCTTT
many,TRBV20-1,NA,TRBJ1-2,CSARHPSQGGGYTF,TGCAGTGCTAGACACCCAAGTCAGGGTGGCGGCTACACCTTC
few,TRBV12-3/TRBV12-4,NA,TRBJ2-7,CASSPAAGQPSSYEQYF,TGTGCCAGCAGTCCCGCCGCGGGGCAGCCAAGCTCCTACGAGCAGTACTTC
few,TRBV12-3/TRBV12-4,TRBD1,TRBJ1-1,CASRQGQGAKPFF,TGTGCCAGCAGGCAGGGACAGGGGGCGAAACCTTTCTTT
NA,TRBV20-1,TRBD1,TRBJ1-1,CSARRDRGLTEAFF,TGCAGTGCTCGTAGAGATAGGGGGCTCACTGAAGCTTTCTTT
few,TRBV15,NA,TRBJ1-1,CATSRGTANTEAFF,TGTGCCACCAGCAGAGGAACGGCGAACACTGAAGCTTTCTTT
many,TRBV29-1,TRBD1,TRBJ1-1,CSVERTGIREAFF,TGCAGCGTGGAACGGACAGGGATTCGTGAAGCTTTCTTT
few,TRBV12-3/TRBV12-4,NA,TRBJ2-5,CASSPMAYQETQYF,TGTGCCAGCAGTCCCATGGCCTACCAAGAGACCCAGTACTTC
few,TRBV18,TRBD1,TRBJ2-3,CASSPPGTGFADTQYF,TGTGCCAGCTCACCTCCCGGGACAGGGTTCGCAGATACGCAGTATTTT